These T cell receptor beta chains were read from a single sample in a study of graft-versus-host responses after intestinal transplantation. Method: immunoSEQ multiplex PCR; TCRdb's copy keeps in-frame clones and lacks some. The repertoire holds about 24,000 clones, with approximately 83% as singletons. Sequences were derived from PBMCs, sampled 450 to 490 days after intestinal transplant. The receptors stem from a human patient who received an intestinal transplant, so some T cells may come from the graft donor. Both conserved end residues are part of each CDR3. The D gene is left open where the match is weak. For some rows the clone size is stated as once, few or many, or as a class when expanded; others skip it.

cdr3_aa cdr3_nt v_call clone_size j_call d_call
CASSWDGGNGYTF TGTGCCAGCAGTTGGGACGGGGGGAATGGCTACACCTTC TRBV27 NA TRBJ1-2 NA
CASSPVQGQGETQYF TGTGCCAGCTCACCAGTACAGGGGCAGGGAGAGACCCAGTACTTC TRBV18 NA TRBJ2-5 TRBD1
CASRGRTGAGQPQHF TGTGCCAGCAGAGGACGAACAGGGGCTGGTCAGCCCCAGCATTTT TRBV6-1 NA TRBJ1-5 TRBD1
CAWSVPGSEQYF TGTGCCTGGAGTGTACCTGGTTCGGAGCAGTACTTC TRBV30 NA TRBJ2-5 NA
CASSISAGYPYEQYF TGTGCCAGTAGTATATCGGCAGGATACCCCTACGAGCAGTACTTC TRBV19 NA TRBJ2-7 NA
CASSIRSNARKTYGYTF TGTGCCAGCAGCATCAGATCTAATGCCCGAAAGACCTATGGCTACACCTTC TRBV7-7 NA TRBJ1-2 NA
CASSFRTGVVNTEAFF TGTGCCAGCAGCTTCCGGACAGGGGTAGTGAACACTGAAGCTTTCTTT TRBV11-2 NA TRBJ1-1 TRBD1
CASSLGPVPLNEQFF TGTGCCAGCAGCTTAGGCCCTGTCCCTTTGAATGAGCAGTTCTTC TRBV11-2 NA TRBJ2-1 NA
CASSVAEGYRETQYF TGTGCCAGCAGCGTAGCTGAGGGCTATCGGGAGACCCAGTACTTC TRBV9 NA TRBJ2-5 NA
CSVEDTVGLYGYTF TGCAGCGTTGAAGACACAGTGGGACTCTATGGCTACACCTTC TRBV29-1 NA TRBJ1-2 NA
CASSLGVNTEAFF TGCGCCAGCAGCTTAGGTGTGAACACTGAAGCTTTCTTT TRBV5-1 NA TRBJ1-1 NA
CASSESGRLGIYEQYF TGTGCCAGCAGCGAGAGCGGGAGGTTAGGGATCTACGAGCAGTACTTC TRBV13 NA TRBJ2-7 TRBD2
CASSLAEGWGEQYF TGTGCCAGCAGCTTGGCGGAGGGGTGGGGGGAGCAGTACTTC TRBV5-5 NA TRBJ2-7 NA
CASSSRPGTSVTGELFF TGCGCCAGCAGCTCCCGGCCAGGGACTAGCGTCACCGGGGAGCTGTTTTTT TRBV5-1 NA TRBJ2-2 TRBD2
CASSPARSGNTIYF TGTGCCAGTAGCCCGGCCCGCTCTGGAAACACCATATATTTT TRBV19 NA TRBJ1-3 NA
CASSRQVDQPQHF TGTGCCAGTTCTAGACAGGTGGATCAGCCCCAGCATTTT TRBV19 NA TRBJ1-5 NA
CSVEGPAEAFF TGCAGCGTTGAAGGGCCCGCTGAAGCTTTCTTT TRBV29-1 NA TRBJ1-1 NA
CASSPSGRYNEQFF TGTGCCAGCAGCCCGAGCGGGAGATACAATGAGCAGTTCTTC TRBV7-9 NA TRBJ2-1 TRBD2
CASSAIGEQFF TGTGCCAGCAGCGCCATAGGAGAGCAGTTCTTC TRBV13 NA TRBJ2-1 NA
CASSLGPSGEQYF TGCGCCAGCAGTCTAGGGCCCTCGGGCGAGCAGTACTTC TRBV10-1 NA TRBJ2-7 NA
CASSYGGGTYNEQFF TGTGCCAGCAGCTACGGAGGGGGAACTTACAATGAGCAGTTCTTC TRBV5-7 NA TRBJ2-1 NA
CASSLGGSRDTQYF TGTGCCAGCAGTTTGGGCGGGAGCCGAGATACGCAGTATTTT TRBV28 NA TRBJ2-3 TRBD2
CASSWSGSPNTEAFF TGTGCCAGCAGTTGGTCGGGCAGCCCGAACACTGAAGCTTTCTTT TRBV6-1 NA TRBJ1-1 NA
CASSPGDATEAFF TGTGCCAGCAGCCCGGGGGACGCCACTGAAGCTTTCTTT TRBV28 NA TRBJ1-1 NA
CASSSETGGFGNTIYF TGCGCCAGCAGCTCCGAGACAGGGGGCTTTGGAAACACCATATATTTT TRBV5-1 NA TRBJ1-3 TRBD1
CAWARQGMGEQYF TGTGCCTGGGCCCGACAGGGCATGGGGGAGCAGTACTTC TRBV30 NA TRBJ2-7 TRBD1
CASSYGVKNTEAFF TGTGCCAGCAGTTACGGGGTAAAGAACACTGAAGCTTTCTTT TRBV6-6 NA TRBJ1-1 NA
CASSWEGTHEKLFF TGTGCCAGCAGTTGGGAGGGGACACATGAAAAACTGTTTTTT TRBV6-6 NA TRBJ1-4 NA
CASSLGDGDYEQYF TGCGCCAGCAGCTTGGGGGACGGGGACTACGAGCAGTACTTC TRBV5-1 few TRBJ2-7 NA
CASSLGQGYSFGQYF TGTGCCAGCAGTTTAGGACAGGGGTATAGTTTCGGGCAGTACTTC TRBV27 NA TRBJ2-7 TRBD1
CASSPLGNTIYF TGCGCCAGCAGTCCCTTGGGAAACACCATATATTTT TRBV5-1 NA TRBJ1-3 NA
CASSHIGTSGTHEQYF TGTGCCAGCAGCCATATCGGGACTAGCGGGACCCACGAGCAGTACTTC TRBV14 NA TRBJ2-7 TRBD2
CASPDGDSYNEQFF TGTGCCAGTCCCGACGGGGACTCCTACAATGAGCAGTTCTTC TRBV6-4 NA TRBJ2-1 NA
CASRPLWSNQPQHF TGTGCCAGCAGACCCTTGTGGAGCAATCAGCCCCAGCATTTT TRBV6-6 NA TRBJ1-5 NA
CASSLQREEHRGAVF TGTGCCAGCAGTCTCCAGCGGGAGGAACACCGGGGAGCTGTTTTT TRBV27 NA TRBJ2-2 TRBD2
CASSSVAGDTQYF TGTGCCAGCAGCTCGGTAGCAGGAGATACGCAGTATTTT TRBV7-9 NA TRBJ2-3 NA
CASSFWGDGETQYF TGTGCCAGCAGCTTTTGGGGCGATGGGGAGACCCAGTACTTC TRBV7-8 NA TRBJ2-5 NA
CASNTVEEQFF TGTGCCAGCAACACGGTCGAAGAGCAGTTCTTC TRBV28 NA TRBJ2-1 NA
CASSLREADTQYF TGTGCCAGCAGTTTACGGGAGGCAGATACGCAGTATTTT TRBV27 NA TRBJ2-3 TRBD2
CASSLDGSQETQYF TGTGCCAGCAGCTTAGACGGCAGCCAAGAGACCCAGTACTTC TRBV11-3 NA TRBJ2-5 NA